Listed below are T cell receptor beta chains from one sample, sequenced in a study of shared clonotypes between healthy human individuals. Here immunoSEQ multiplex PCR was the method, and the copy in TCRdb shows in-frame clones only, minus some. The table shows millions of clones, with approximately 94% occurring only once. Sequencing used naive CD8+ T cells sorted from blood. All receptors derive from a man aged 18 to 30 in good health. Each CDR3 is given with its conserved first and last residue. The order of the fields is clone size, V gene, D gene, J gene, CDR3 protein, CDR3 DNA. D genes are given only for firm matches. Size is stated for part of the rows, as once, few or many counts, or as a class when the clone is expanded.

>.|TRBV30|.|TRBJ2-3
CAWWGGRGTDTQYF
TGTGCCTGGTGGGGGGGGCGTGGCACAGATACGCAGTATTTT
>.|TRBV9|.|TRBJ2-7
CASSVGVSYEQYF
TGTGCCAGCAGCGTAGGTGTCTCCTACGAGCAGTACTTC
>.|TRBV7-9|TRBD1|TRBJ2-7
CASSLAETGSYEQYF
TGTGCCAGCAGCTTAGCAGAGACAGGGTCCTACGAGCAGTACTTC
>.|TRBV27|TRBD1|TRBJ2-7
CASSLGVTGPHEQYF
TGTGCCAGCAGTTTAGGTGTGACAGGGCCCCACGAGCAGTACTTC
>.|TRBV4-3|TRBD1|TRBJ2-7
CASSQGTGGRYEQYF
TGCGCCAGCAGCCAAGGAACAGGGGGCCGGTACGAGCAGTACTTC
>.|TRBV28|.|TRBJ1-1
CASSSWAMNTEAFF
TGTGCCAGCAGTTCATGGGCGATGAACACTGAAGCTTTCTTT
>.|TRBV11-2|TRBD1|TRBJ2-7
CASSLDPGTGYEQYF
TGTGCCAGCAGCTTAGATCCTGGGACAGGTTACGAGCAGTACTTC
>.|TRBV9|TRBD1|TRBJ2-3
CASSAPGQGMGDTQYF
TGTGCCAGCAGCGCACCGGGACAGGGGATGGGAGATACGCAGTATTTT
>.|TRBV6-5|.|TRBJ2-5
CASSPGGEETQYF
TGTGCCAGCAGTCCTGGGGGTGAAGAGACCCAGTACTTC
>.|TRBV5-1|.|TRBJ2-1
CASSLEQATGEQFF
TGCGCCAGCAGCTTGGAACAGGCCACCGGTGAGCAGTTCTTC
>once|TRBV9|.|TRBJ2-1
CASSVDREAEQFF
TGTGCCAGCAGCGTAGACAGGGAGGCTGAGCAGTTCTTC
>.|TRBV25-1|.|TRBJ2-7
CASSESAWATGFSYEQYF
TGTGCCAGCAGTGAATCGGCTTGGGCGACAGGTTTCTCCTACGAGCAGTACTTC
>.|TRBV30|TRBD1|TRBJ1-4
CAWTGGISGEKLFF
TGTGCCTGGACAGGGGGCATAAGCGGTGAAAAACTGTTTTTT
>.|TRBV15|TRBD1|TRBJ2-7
CATSRGRTGSSYEQYF
TGTGCCACCAGCAGAGGTCGGACAGGGAGCTCCTACGAGCAGTACTTC
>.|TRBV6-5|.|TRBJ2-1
CASSNPGFNEQFF
TGTGCCAGCAGTAACCCAGGGTTCAATGAGCAGTTCTTC
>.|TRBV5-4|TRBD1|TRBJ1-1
CASSGGPNTEAFF
TGTGCCAGCTCAGGGGGCCCGAACACTGAAGCTTTCTTT